These T cell receptor beta chains were read from a single sample in a study of monozygotic twins with inflammatory bowel disease. TCRdb processed the 5' RACE reads again and assigns one entry to each CDR3 protein, with no DNA. Listed are around 380,000 distinct CDR3 sequences; approximately 2.3% falls within the top ten. Sequencing input: blood. These receptors all stem from a human donor with ulcerative colitis or Crohn's disease, or a healthy co-twin of an affected twin (not recorded which). Each CDR3 is given with its conserved first and last residue.

CDR3aa: CASSSGDAGFNEKLFF; v_gene: TRBV7-2; j_gene: TRBJ1-4
CDR3aa: CASSLVGARQGVPYEQYF; v_gene: TRBV5-1; j_gene: TRBJ2-7
CDR3aa: CASSATGGNSPLHF; v_gene: TRBV9; j_gene: TRBJ1-6
CDR3aa: CSVSGVGETSGNTDTQYF; v_gene: TRBV29-1; j_gene: TRBJ2-3
CDR3aa: CASTTRGGHTQYF; v_gene: TRBV12-3/TRBV12-4; j_gene: TRBJ2-3
CDR3aa: CSARAWGQGLGGPYEQYF; v_gene: TRBV20-1; j_gene: TRBJ2-7
CDR3aa: CSVVVGTDPQETQYF; v_gene: TRBV29-1; j_gene: TRBJ2-5
CDR3aa: CASSSSVWINSPLHF; v_gene: TRBV27; j_gene: TRBJ1-6
CDR3aa: CASSLGSGPYNEQFF; v_gene: TRBV7-7; j_gene: TRBJ2-1
CDR3aa: CASSLGRGTSTDTQYF; v_gene: TRBV7-3; j_gene: TRBJ2-3
CDR3aa: CASSPVGVLSNQPQHF; v_gene: TRBV18; j_gene: TRBJ1-5